A single sample gave rise to the 21 T cell receptor beta chains below, sequenced in a study of T cell clones after liver transplantation. Profiled with immunoSEQ multiplex PCR; TCRdb holds only in-frame clones, not every one. Here the sample spans about 75,000 clones, around four fifths being singletons. Material: CD4+ T cells from blood, obtained around 50 months after liver transplant. These receptors were taken from a human patient who received a liver transplant. Some of these T cells may belong to the graft donor.

The chain has TRBV5-1 and TRBJ2-5; 8 nucleotides agree with TRBD1. The CDR3 is made up of 14 amino acids. V lost 1 base, J lost 5 bases, and 4 bases stayed unmatched. Germline V CDR1 and CDR2: SGHRS, YFSETQ. The CDR3 loop is CASSLTGGRETQYF. The CDR3 DNA follows: TGCGCCAGCAGCTTGACAGGGGGTAGGGAGACCCAGTACTTC.

The J gene is TRBJ2-7, the V gene TRBV18, with D uncertain. This CDR3 has 14 residues. Germline CDR1 is KGHSH and CDR2 is LQKENI. With 4 bases removed from V and 5 bases from J, the gap between germline ends came to 15 bases. CDR3 DNA sequence: TGTGCCAGCTCACGTTTACAGCAAACCGACGAGCAGTACTTC. Translation: CASSRLQQTDEQYF.

This clone was detected many times. This chain joins TRBV9 and TRBJ2-2; 10 bases agree with TRBD2. This CDR3 region has 16 residues. CDR1 and CDR2 (germline): SGDLS, YYNGEE. V shed 4 bases and J 6 bases; nucleotides not matched to a gene: 9. The CDR3 spells CASSWGLAGVPGELFF. The CDR3 region has the DNA TGTGCCAGCAGCTGGGGGCTAGCGGGAGTCCCCGGGGAGCTGTTTTTT. Full variable domain (rest looked up from reference TRBV9 and TRBJ2-2): DSGVTQTPKHLITATGQRVTLRCSPRSGDLSVYWYQQSLDQGLQFLIQYYNGEERAKGNILERFSAQQFPDLHSELNLSSLELGDSALYFCASSWGLAGVPGELFFGEGSRLTVL.

The chain couples TRBV29-1 to TRBJ1-5; 9 nucleotides agree with TRBD1. V trimming: 7 bases; J trimming: 6 bases; junction bases outside the gene matches: 7. The CDR3 spans 13 residues. The germline V gene encodes CDR1 SQVTM and CDR2 ANQGSEA. The CDR3 sequence: CSAATGGGQPQHF. CDR3 bases: TGCAGCGCTGCAACAGGGGGCGGTCAGCCCCAGCATTTT. The complete variable domain, with remaining parts taken from reference TRBV29-1 and TRBJ1-5, reads SAVISQKPSRDICQRGTSLTIQCQVDSQVTMMFWYRQQPGQSLTLIATANQGSEATYESGFVIDKFPISRPNLTFSTLTVSNMSPEDSSIYLCSAATGGGQPQHFGDGTRLSIL.

The chain is built from TRBV6-1 and TRBJ1-5; D remains ambiguous. CDR1 is MNHNS and CDR2 is SASEGT in the germline V gene. This CDR3 contains 11 residues. With 6 bases removed from V and 7 bases from J, the gap between germline ends came to 7 bases. The CDR3 DNA is TGTGCCAGCAGCGCGACCCAGCCCCAGCATTTT. Translating it yields CASSATQPQHF.

The J gene is TRBJ1-2, the V gene TRBV28; 9 bases fit TRBD1. V was clipped by 4 bases and J by 1 base; unmatched bases: 13. The length of the CDR3 is 18 residues. Germline CDR1 MDHEN, CDR2 SYDVKM. The CDR3 region is CASSSITPGTGSNYGYTF. As DNA, the CDR3 is TGTGCCAGCAGTTCGATAACCCCCGGGACAGGGAGTAACTATGGCTACACCTTC.

The V and J genes are TRBV6-5 and TRBJ1-3; D gene unclear. The length of the CDR3 is 13 residues. The germline V gene encodes CDR1 MNHEY and CDR2 SVGAGI. The germline V and J ends were trimmed by 6 bases and 4 bases, with 10 bases remaining between them. CDR3 in DNA: TGTGCCAGCAGCAAACAACAGGGAAACACCATATATTTT. This sequence encodes CASSKQQGNTIYF.

The chain is built from TRBV4-2 and TRBJ2-3; tentatively, D is TRBD2 (6 bases). This CDR3 region has 16 residues. Deletions cut 0 bases from V and 6 bases from J, with 16 bases between. Germline lookup yields CDR1 LGHNA and CDR2 YNFKEQ. The CDR3 is CASSQDLGGSDDTQYF. The DNA for the CDR3 is TGTGCCAGCAGCCAAGATTTGGGGGGTTCCGACGATACGCAGTATTTT.

The rearrangement joins TRBV19 to TRBJ2-1, with D perhaps TRBD1 or TRBD2 (6 bases each). The CDR3 loop spans 18 amino acids. Per the germline V gene, CDR1 is LNHDA and CDR2 is SQIVND (reference sequence). With 4 bases removed from V and 4 bases from J, the gap between germline ends came to 23 bases. CDR3 residues: CASSSSPLLGGLYNEQFF. The CDR3 DNA follows: TGTGCCAGTAGTAGCAGCCCCTTACTAGGGGGGCTTTACAATGAGCAGTTCTTC.

The table lists this clone with a count of one. V gene TRBV14 combines with J gene TRBJ1-6, with a tentative D call TRBD1 (5 bases). The CDR3 runs to 13 residues. The germline CDR1 and CDR2 sequences are SGHDN and FVKESK. V was shortened by 3 bases and J by 12 bases, with 12 bases between the two germline ends. CDR3 in DNA: TGTGCCAGCAGCCAGACCATTGGACAACCCCTCCACTTT. It translates to CASSQTIGQPLHF.

This chain connects TRBV7-2 to TRBJ1-2, with no clear D. Germline-derived CDR1 and CDR2 are SGHTA and FQGNSA. This CDR3 has 14 amino acids. V dropped 5 bases and J dropped 2 bases, with 12 bases sitting between them. The CDR3 here is CASSPSGVNYGYTF. CDR3 DNA: TGTGCCAGCAGCCCTAGTGGGGTAAACTATGGCTACACCTTC.

V usage is TRBV13 and J usage is TRBJ2-1; 8 bases fit TRBD2. The CDR3 has 16 residues. The V segment lost 0 bases and the J segment 7 bases; nucleotides outside the gene matches: 8. Germline assignment: CDR1 PRHDT and CDR2 FYEKMQ (reference sequence). CDR3 coding DNA: TGTGCCAGCAGCTTAGGCCTGGCGGGAGGTGCTAATGAGCAGTTCTTC. Translation gives CASSLGLAGGANEQFF. The whole variable domain, remainder taken from reference TRBV13 and TRBJ2-1, is AAGVIQSPRHLIKEKRETATLKCYPIPRHDTVYWYQQGPGQDPQFLISFYEKMQSDKGSIPDRFSAQQFSDYHSELNMSSLELGDSALYFCASSLGLAGGANEQFFGPGTRLTVL.

The CDR3 loop reads CASSPRTGLWEQYF. Here the CDR3 DNA reads TGTGCCAGCAGCCCGAGGACGGGACTGTGGGAGCAGTACTTC. V is TRBV7-2 and J is TRBJ2-7; tentative D call: TRBD2 (6 bases). Deletions cut 5 bases from V and 7 bases from J, with 18 bases between. CDR3 size: 14 residues. Per the germline V gene, CDR1 is SGHTA and CDR2 is FQGNSA.

This clone was counted a few times. The chain carries TRBV11-3 and TRBJ1-2; D not certain. The CDR3 is 10 amino acids. Germline V CDR1 and CDR2: SGHNT, YENEEA. V was trimmed by 8 bases and J by 4 bases, leaving 5 bases between them. The CDR3 sequence is CASPPYGYTF. In DNA, the CDR3 is TGTGCCAGCCCGCCCTATGGCTACACCTTC.

The rearrangement joins TRBV6-6 to TRBJ1-1; D is unclear. V shed 8 bases and J shed 7 bases, with 17 bases lying between them. The CDR3 sequence is 13 residues long. The germline V gene encodes CDR1 MNHNY and CDR2 SVGAGI (reference sequence). The CDR3 loop is CASARGRGGEAFF. The CDR3 bases are TGTGCCAGCGCACGGGGTCGAGGAGGTGAAGCTTTCTTT.

The chain employs TRBV12-5 and TRBJ1-3, with D uncertain. CDR1 is LGHNT and CDR2 is FRNRAP in the germline V gene. V was trimmed by 5 bases and J by 5 bases, leaving 7 bases between them. This CDR3 has 12 residues. The CDR3 coding sequence is TGTGCTAGTGGTATAGACCGAAACACCATATATTTT. Translation: CASGIDRNTIYF.

The V and J genes are TRBV7-8 and TRBJ1-5; 8 nucleotides match TRBD1. Germline loops: CDR1 SGHVS, CDR2 FQNEAQ. CDR3 length equals 14 residues. J lost 5 bases, V lost 5 bases, and 5 bases had no gene match. The CDR3 coding sequence is TGTGCCAGCAGCCTTAACAGGGGGGATCAGCCCCAGCATTTT. Translated: CASSLNRGDQPQHF.

The V gene is TRBV15, the J gene TRBJ2-3; no definite D call. The V and J ends lost 1 base and 4 bases respectively, with 6 bases between them. The CDR3 sequence is 13 residues long. The V gene's germline CDR1 is LNHNV and CDR2 YYDKDF (reference sequence). The CDR3 loop is CATSRGSSDTQYF. The CDR3 DNA reads as TGTGCCACCAGCAGAGGGAGTTCAGATACGCAGTATTTT.

The V call is TRBV11-3, the J call TRBJ2-2; 9 bases match TRBD1. J gave up 5 bases and V 5 bases, and 6 bases lay outside the gene matches. Germline lookup yields CDR1 SGHNT and CDR2 YENEEA. The CDR3 runs 15 residues. CDR3 coding DNA: TGTGCCAGCAGCCTACGGACAGGGGTTACCGGGGAGCTGTTTTTT. Translated, it gives CASSLRTGVTGELFF.

V gene TRBV6-5 combines with J gene TRBJ1-2; 7 bases line up with TRBD1. The CDR3 loop spans 13 amino acids. Germline loops: CDR1 MNHEY, CDR2 SVGAGI. With 4 bases clipped from V and 3 bases from J, the junction kept 2 bases outside the gene matches. CDR3 residues: CASSSGQHYGYTF. The CDR3 coding sequence is TGTGCCAGCAGTTCGGGACAGCACTATGGCTACACCTTC.

The CDR3 DNA reads as TGTGCCAGCAGTTACTCTAGCTTTGGCGGGGAGCTGTTTTTT. Its protein is CASSYSSFGGELFF. The chain is built from TRBV6-5 and TRBJ2-2; D not resolved. This CDR3 contains 14 residues. Trimming stripped 0 bases from V and 7 bases from J, with 9 bases between. Germline CDR1 is MNHEY and CDR2 is SVGAGI.